The 25 T cell receptor beta chains in this list originate from one sample, sequenced in a study of technical replicates of blood from a few donors. Using immunoSEQ multiplex PCR, the repertoire was profiled, and TCRdb retains in-frame clones only, with some absent. The sample has some 83,000 clones; about 92% are singletons. The sequencing sample was made of T cells isolated from PBMCs. The source of these receptors is a human donor in good health.

The chain has TRBV6-5 and TRBJ1-2, with 10 bases matching TRBD1. The trim removed 2 bases at V and 9 bases at J, leaving 3 bases unmatched. The CDR3 loop spans 13 amino acids. CDR1 and CDR2 (germline): MNHEY, SVGAGI. The CDR3 loop reads CASSYGTGASYTF. In DNA form, the CDR3 reads TGTGCCAGCAGTTACGGGACAGGGGCCAGCTACACCTTC.

The V and J genes are TRBV2 and TRBJ2-4; 8 bases line up with TRBD1. This CDR3 spans 14 amino acids. Germline V gives CDR1 SNHLY, CDR2 FYNNEI. The V segment lost 6 bases and the J segment 1 base; nucleotides outside the gene matches: 2. CDR3 nucleotides: TGTGCCAGCAGCTGGACAGGGGCCAAAAACATTCAGTACTTC. Protein sequence: CASSWTGAKNIQYF.

The chain combines TRBV29-1 with TRBJ1-1; 7 bases align to TRBD1. The CDR3 has 14 amino acids. V lost 7 bases and J lost 0; bases outside the gene matches: 8. Germline V gene sequence: CDR1 SQVTM, CDR2 ANQGSEA. DNA for the CDR3: TGCAGCGCTGCCCCGACAGGGATGAACACTGAAGCTTTCTTT. It codes for CSAAPTGMNTEAFF.

About this clone itself: An end of the junction differs from the germline gene, which may be a read error. The gene calls are TRBV7-7 and TRBJ2-5; D perhaps matches TRBD1 (5 bases). Germline V gene lookup returns CDR1 SSHAT and CDR2 FNYEAQ (reference sequence). CDR3 length equals 13 residues. The CDR3 protein is CASSKDSQETQYF. DNA of the CDR3: TGTGCTAGCAGCAAAGACAGCCAAGAGACCCAGTACTTC.

This clone was observed a single time. The rearrangement uses TRBV7-8 and TRBJ2-7; 12 bases agree with TRBD1. Germline V gene sequence: CDR1 SGHVS, CDR2 FQNEAQ. Trimming removed 5 bases from V and 7 bases from J; junction bases left unmatched: 9. The CDR3 contains 15 residues. The chain's CDR3 is CASSLGTGGAGEQYF. The CDR3 bases are TGTGCCAGCAGCCTGGGGACAGGGGGCGCGGGGGAGCAGTACTTC. Full variable domain (outside the CDR3, taken from reference TRBV7-8 and TRBJ2-7): GAGVSQSPRYKVAKRGQDVALRCDPISGHVSLFWYQQALGQGPEFLTYFQNEAQLDKSGLPSDRFFAERPEGSVSTLKIQRTQQEDSAVYLCASSLGTGGAGEQYFGPGTRLTVT.

Here the CDR3 DNA reads TGTGCCAGCTTTCAGGCCGACAGGGATCAGCCCCAGCATTTT. Translating gives CASFQADRDQPQHF. The J gene is TRBJ1-5, the V gene TRBV6-6; 7 positions agree with TRBD1. Germline CDR1 reads MNHNY; CDR2 reads SVGAGI (reference sequence). The CDR3 is made up of 14 amino acids. The J segment lost 5 bases and the V segment lost 8 bases, leaving 9 bases of the junction unmatched.

As DNA, the CDR3 is TGTGCCTGGAATCCGGGACTGCGCCACGAGCAGTACTTC. It encodes CAWNPGLRHEQYF. V is TRBV30 and J is TRBJ2-7, with D maybe TRBD2 (6 bases). The length of the CDR3 is 13 residues. Germline V gives CDR1 GTSNPN, CDR2 SVGIG (reference sequence). Trimming cost V 4 bases and J 5 bases, with 15 bases left between them.

This rearrangement joins TRBV7-9 to TRBJ1-2, with 10 bases lining up with TRBD1. Trimming took 4 bases from V and 2 from J; bases not matched to a gene: 1. Germline lookup yields CDR1 SEHNR and CDR2 FQNEAQ (reference sequence). The CDR3 totals 14 residues. The CDR3 nucleotides are TGTGCCAGCAGCTCGGGACAGGGGAACTATGGCTACACCTTC. It is translated as CASSSGQGNYGYTF. The complete variable domain, with remaining parts taken from reference TRBV7-9 and TRBJ1-2, reads DTGVSQNPRHKITKRGQNVTFRCDPISEHNRLYWYRQTLGQGPEFLTYFQNEAQLEKSRLLSDRFSAERPKGSFSTLEIQRTEQGDSAMYLCASSSGQGNYGYTFGSGTRLTVV.

The chain employs TRBV29-1 and TRBJ2-1; maybe TRBD2 (5 bases). The germline V gene has CDR1 SQVTM and CDR2 ANQGSEA. V was shortened by 4 bases and J by 4 bases, with 14 bases between the two germline ends. The CDR3 is 14 residues long. The CDR3 bases are TGCAGCGTTGGAGGTGGGAGTCTATACAATGAGCAGTTCTTC. It specifies CSVGGGSLYNEQFF.

The chain uses TRBV6-5 and TRBJ1-1, with D uncertain. There are 11 residues in the CDR3. Germline V gene lookup returns CDR1 MNHEY and CDR2 SVGAGI. Trimming took 4 bases from V and 8 from J, leaving 8 bases between them. CDR3 residues: CASSFTGEAFF. The CDR3 nucleotides read TGTGCCAGCAGTTTTACCGGGGAAGCTTTCTTT.

This sequence joins TRBV19 and TRBJ2-5, with D maybe TRBD2 (5 bases). V dropped 4 bases and J dropped 3 bases, with 9 bases sitting between them. CDR3 length equals 13 residues. Germline CDR1 reads LNHDA; CDR2 reads SQIVND (reference sequence). The CDR3 is CASSRDGEETQYF. In nucleotides, the CDR3 is TGTGCCAGTAGTAGAGACGGGGAAGAGACCCAGTACTTC.

The V call is TRBV28, the J call TRBJ1-5; TRBD1 agrees at 10 bases. Germline loops: CDR1 MDHEN, CDR2 SYDVKM. The CDR3 is made up of 18 amino acids. V shed 7 bases and J 1 base; nucleotides not matched to a gene: 13. The CDR3 spells CASTPPSGTGESNQPQHF. CDR3 in DNA: TGTGCCAGCACCCCACCGTCCGGGACAGGGGAGAGCAATCAGCCCCAGCATTTT.

The rearrangement joins TRBV5-1 to TRBJ1-1; D ambiguous. With 0 bases removed from V and 7 bases from J, the gap between germline ends came to 16 bases. Germline V lookup: CDR1 SGHRS, CDR2 YFSETQ. CDR3 size: 15 residues. CDR3 DNA sequence: TGCGCCAGCAGCTTGGGCGGTCCTGGGTCCATTGAAGCTTTCTTT. Amino acids: CASSLGGPGSIEAFF. The full variable domain, completed using reference TRBV5-1 and TRBJ1-1, is KAGVTQTPRYLIKTRGQQVTLSCSPISGHRSVSWYQQTPGQGLQFLFEYFSETQRNKGNFPGRFSGRQFSNSRSEMNVSTLELGDSALYLCASSLGGPGSIEAFFGQGTRLTVV.

V gene TRBV5-6 combines with J gene TRBJ2-3; TRBD2 matches at 11 bases. The CDR3 consists of 15 residues. The V gene end was trimmed by 5 bases and the J gene end by 8 bases; junction bases not matched to a gene: 10. From germline, CDR1 is SGHDT and CDR2 YYEEEE. CDR3 nucleotide sequence: TGTGCCAGCAGGGGGCTAGCGGGAGGCCCTTTTACGCAGTATTTT. Residues: CASRGLAGGPFTQYF. The whole variable domain, filled in from reference TRBV5-6 and TRBJ2-3, reads DAGVTQSPTHLIKTRGQQVTLRCSPKSGHDTVSWYQQALGQGPQFIFQYYEEEERQRGNFPDRFSGHQFPNYSSELNVNALLLGDSALYLCASRGLAGGPFTQYFGPGTRLTVL.

The rearrangement uses TRBV11-2 and TRBJ1-4, with TRBD1 identical over 7 bases. With 5 bases clipped from V and 0 bases from J, the junction kept 3 bases outside the gene matches. The length of the CDR3 is 15 residues. CDR1 is SGHAT and CDR2 is FQNNGV in the germline V gene. The CDR3 region is CASSHDRATNEKLFF. In nucleotides, the CDR3 is TGTGCCAGCAGCCACGACAGGGCAACTAATGAAAAACTGTTTTTT. The full variable domain, rest sourced from reference TRBV11-2 and TRBJ1-4, is EAGVAQSPRYKIIEKRQSVAFWCNPISGHATLYWYQQILGQGPKLLIQFQNNGVVDDSQLPKDRFSAERLKGVDSTLKIQPAKLEDSAVYLCASSHDRATNEKLFFGSGTQLSVL.

This chain connects TRBV4-1 to TRBJ2-7, with no clear D. The CDR3 length is 15 residues. Germline V CDR1 and CDR2: MGHRA, YSYEKL. V was pared by 0 bases and J by 3 bases, with 12 bases between. CDR3 sequence (DNA): TGCGCCAGCAGCCAAGAGACTTTCGAAGGCTACGAGCAGTACTTC. Its translation is CASSQETFEGYEQYF.

V and J are TRBV11-2 and TRBJ2-5; 11 nucleotides align to TRBD2. Germline trimming cut 1 base from V and 4 bases from J; bases unmatched to any gene: 8. Germline values: CDR1 SGHAT, CDR2 FQNNGV. The CDR3 is 17 amino acids. DNA for the CDR3: TGTGCCAGCAGCTTAGTAGTAGGGCTAGCGGGAGGAGAGACCCAGTACTTC. Translation: CASSLVVGLAGGETQYF.

V gene TRBV5-1 combines with J gene TRBJ1-2; unclear D gene. Trimming shortened V by 4 bases and J by 4 bases, and 11 bases separated the two germline ends. Germline lookup yields CDR1 SGHRS and CDR2 YFSETQ. The CDR3 consists of 13 residues. CDR3 sequence: CASSPEGFYGYTF. CDR3 DNA: TGCGCCAGCAGCCCCGAGGGTTTCTATGGCTACACCTTC.

The chain is built from TRBV5-1 and TRBJ2-5; unclear D gene. CDR1 is SGHRS and CDR2 is YFSETQ in the germline V gene. The ends were cut back, 0 bases at V and 5 bases at J, with 11 bases in the middle. This CDR3 is 14 amino acids long. Here the CDR3 DNA reads TGCGCCAGCAGCTTGGTCGAGCCCCGGGAGACCCAGTACTTC. Its translation is CASSLVEPRETQYF.

The J gene is TRBJ2-7, the V gene TRBV6-6; TRBD2 aligns across 10 bases. Germline V gives CDR1 MNHNY, CDR2 SVGAGI (reference sequence). V was clipped by 7 bases and J by 7 bases; unmatched bases: 7. The length of the CDR3 is 13 residues. The CDR3 coding sequence is TGTGCCAGCATTAACAGCGGGAGGGTGGAGCAGTACTTC. This sequence encodes CASINSGRVEQYF.

CDR3 loop: CASSFSTDTQYF. The CDR3 nucleotides read TGTGCCAGCAGTTTTTCGACAGATACGCAGTATTTT. The chain carries TRBV28 and TRBJ2-3; D gene unclear. Germline lookup yields CDR1 MDHEN and CDR2 SYDVKM. The CDR3 is made up of 12 amino acids. Between the trimmed V and J ends, which lost 3 bases and 3 bases, there was a span of 4 bases.

The chain carries TRBV5-1 and TRBJ2-2, with 8 bases identical to TRBD2. The J segment lost 5 bases and the V segment lost 4 bases, leaving 7 bases of the junction unmatched. Per germline, CDR1 SGHRS and CDR2 YFSETQ. The CDR3 has 15 amino acids. The CDR3 region has the DNA TGCGCCAGCAGCGTAGGTAGCGGGACGACCGGGGAGCTGTTTTTT. It codes for CASSVGSGTTGELFF.

The V gene is TRBV13, the J gene TRBJ2-3; 10 bases agree with TRBD2. Germline CDR1 and CDR2: PRHDT and FYEKMQ (reference sequence). Unmatched junction bases numbered 6, after V lost 6 bases and J lost 3 bases. CDR3 length: 15 amino acids. This CDR3 reads CASRASGSLTDTQYF. The DNA of the CDR3 is TGTGCCAGCAGGGCTAGCGGGAGCCTGACAGATACGCAGTATTTT. The full variable domain, its missing parts supplied by reference TRBV13 and TRBJ2-3, is AAGVIQSPRHLIKEKRETATLKCYPIPRHDTVYWYQQGPGQDPQFLISFYEKMQSDKGSIPDRFSAQQFSDYHSELNMSSLELGDSALYFCASRASGSLTDTQYFGPGTRLTVL.

CDR3 bases: TGTGCCAGCAGCTTAGACAGCCTTGGGGAGACCCAGTACTTC. Translation gives CASSLDSLGETQYF. The chain recombines TRBV5-4 with TRBJ2-5, with D possibly matching TRBD1 (5 bases). CDR1 is SGHNT and CDR2 is YYREEE in the germline V gene (reference sequence). V gave up 2 bases and J gave up 5 bases, with 13 bases separating them. CDR3 length equals 14 residues.

The rearrangement joins TRBV27 to TRBJ2-7; 10 bases are shared with TRBD1. There are 14 residues in the CDR3. Looked up from germline, CDR1 is MNHEY and CDR2 is SMNVEV (reference sequence). J was trimmed by 6 bases and V by 5 bases; bases with no gene match: 7. The CDR3 sequence: CASSPRDRGREQYF. The CDR3 region has the DNA TGTGCCAGCAGTCCCCGGGACAGGGGTCGCGAGCAGTACTTC.